Below are 24 T cell receptor beta chains sequenced from a single sample in a study of blood T cell repertoires in COVID-19. Some clones are missing from TCRdb's copy, which holds only in-frame ones; the method was immunoSEQ multiplex PCR. The sample lists just over 300,000 clones, approximately 90% occurring once. Source material: PBMCs or T cells enriched from blood (not recorded which). The receptor source for this set is a young man who had recovered from COVID-19.

Written as DNA, the CDR3 is TGTGCCAGCTCACCCTCAGGACAGGGAATCTACGAGCAGTACTTC. Translation gives CASSPSGQGIYEQYF. The V gene is TRBV18, the J gene TRBJ2-7, with TRBD1 matching over 8 bases. This CDR3 has 15 residues. The germline gives CDR1 KGHSH, CDR2 LQKENI. Unmatched junction bases numbered 7, after V lost 3 bases and J lost 3 bases.

This clone appeared a few times. The chain combines TRBV5-1 with TRBJ1-2; TRBD1 agrees at 9 bases. This CDR3 contains 13 residues. Trimming at V came to 4 bases and at J to 6 bases, leaving 4 bases not matched to a gene. CDR1 and CDR2 (germline): SGHRS, YFSETQ. CDR3 region: CASSLDRGNGYTF. CDR3 coding DNA: TGCGCCAGCAGCCTAGACAGGGGGAATGGCTACACCTTC.

This sequence joins TRBV19 and TRBJ1-1, with 9 bases aligning to TRBD1. The CDR3 is 15 amino acids. J gave up 3 bases and V 2 bases, and 4 bases lay outside the gene matches. Germline CDR1 and CDR2: LNHDA and SQIVND (reference sequence). CDR3: CASSIMGTGHTEAFF. The CDR3 DNA reads as TGTGCCAGTAGTATAATGGGGACAGGGCACACTGAAGCTTTCTTT.

The gene calls are TRBV5-8 and TRBJ2-1; weak D call: TRBD2 (6 bases). Trimming cost V 0 bases and J 2 bases, with 12 bases left between them. Germline V gene lookup returns CDR1 SGHTS and CDR2 YDEGEE. The CDR3 length is 16 residues. The CDR3 region has the DNA TGTGCCAGCAGCTTGGGAGGGAGGCCAGCCTACAATGAGCAGTTCTTC. This codes for CASSLGGRPAYNEQFF.

The rearrangement links TRBV10-3 to TRBJ1-5, with 11 bases fitting TRBD1. The CDR3 length is 14 residues. Germline-derived CDR1 and CDR2 are ENHRY and SYGVKD. The trim removed 6 bases at V and 6 bases at J, leaving 4 bases unmatched. The CDR3 bases are TGTGCCATCAGGGGGACAGGGGGAGGTCAGCCCCAGCATTTT. Its protein product is CAIRGTGGGQPQHF.

The chain uses TRBV5-1 and TRBJ2-3, with a weak D call TRBD1 (7 bases). This CDR3 has 15 amino acids. CDR1 is SGHRS, CDR2 YFSETQ, per germline. The ends were cut back, 2 bases at V and 1 base at J, with 11 bases in the middle. CDR3 in DNA: TGCGCCAGCAGCTTAACAGGGGAGGGCACAGATACGCAGTATTTT. Translated: CASSLTGEGTDTQYF.

The rearrangement links TRBV7-9 to TRBJ2-1, with D possibly TRBD1 on 6 matching bases. V was trimmed by 6 bases and J by 7 bases, leaving 22 bases between them. The CDR3 totals 16 residues. From germline, CDR1 is SEHNR and CDR2 FQNEAQ (reference sequence). The CDR3 protein is CASRQQGPTTGNEQFF. The CDR3 DNA follows: TGTGCCAGCAGGCAACAGGGTCCGACAACGGGGAATGAGCAGTTCTTC.

The rearrangement joins TRBV10-3 to TRBJ2-7; D is unclear. CDR1 is ENHRY and CDR2 is SYGVKD in the germline V gene. Trimming took 2 bases from V and 0 from J, leaving 17 bases between them. This CDR3 is 17 amino acids long. The CDR3 bases are TGTGCCATCAGTGAGAGTGACTCATGGAGATTCTCCTACGAGCAGTACTTC. Residues: CAISESDSWRFSYEQYF.

V and J are TRBV7-2 and TRBJ1-2; D unresolved. The V end lost 1 base, the J end lost 2 bases, and 14 bases lay between the germline ends. Germline-derived CDR1 and CDR2 are SGHTA and FQGNSA. There are 16 residues in the CDR3. CDR3 in amino acids: CASSLVRAGENYGYTF. CDR3 nucleotide sequence: TGTGCCAGCAGCTTAGTACGAGCGGGCGAGAACTATGGCTACACCTTC.

This clone showed up just once. The V and J genes are TRBV27 and TRBJ1-3; D is possibly TRBD1 (5 bases). Germline loops: CDR1 MNHEY, CDR2 SMNVEV (reference sequence). CDR3 length equals 16 residues. The V end lost 2 bases, the J end lost 0 bases, and 11 bases lay between the germline ends. The CDR3, as DNA: TGTGCCAGCAGTTTAGTGGCAGGGCTCTCTGGAAACACCATATATTTT. This gives the protein CASSLVAGLSGNTIYF.

The V call is TRBV5-1, the J call TRBJ2-4; 11 bases align to TRBD2. CDR1 and CDR2 (germline): SGHRS, YFSETQ. The CDR3 contains 21 residues. J was trimmed by 3 bases and V by 0 bases; bases with no gene match: 17. The chain's CDR3 is CASSLGSAELAGVVGKNIQYF. The DNA of the CDR3 is TGCGCCAGCAGCTTGGGTTCCGCAGAACTAGCGGGAGTGGTTGGCAAAAACATTCAGTACTTC.

The chain links TRBV18 to TRBJ2-7; 8 bases fit TRBD2. V dropped 5 bases and J dropped 6; count of bases not matched to a gene: 6. Germline CDR1 is KGHSH and CDR2 is LQKENI. The CDR3 sequence is 13 residues long. The CDR3 loop is CASSSGLAGEQYF. The CDR3 nucleotides are TGTGCCAGCTCATCTGGACTAGCAGGCGAGCAGTACTTC.

The gene calls are TRBV18 and TRBJ2-7, with a possible D match to TRBD1 (6 bases). CDR1 and CDR2 from the germline V gene are KGHSH and LQKENI. The length of the CDR3 is 15 residues. The V and J ends lost 2 bases and 3 bases respectively, with 14 bases between them. The CDR3 protein is CASSPGRDKIYEQYF. The DNA for the CDR3 is TGTGCCAGCTCACCAGGCCGGGACAAGATCTACGAGCAGTACTTC.

V usage is TRBV6-4 and J usage is TRBJ1-2, with a weak D call TRBD1 (5 bases). Germline assignment: CDR1 MRHNA and CDR2 SNTAGT. This CDR3 region has 15 residues. V was clipped by 6 bases and J by 6 bases, with 20 bases between them. The DNA for the CDR3 is TGTGCCAGCAGACTAGCTGGGACCTCATCTAATGGCTACACCTTC. Translating it yields CASRLAGTSSNGYTF.

This clone was picked up one time. The chain links TRBV19 to TRBJ1-6; no firm D call. The germline CDR1 and CDR2 sequences are LNHDA and SQIVND (reference sequence). The CDR3 spans 15 residues. The V end lost 6 bases, the J end lost 5 bases, and 14 bases lay between the germline ends. CDR3 loop: CASSPGTTNNSPLHF. The CDR3 DNA reads as TGTGCCAGTAGCCCAGGAACAACCAATAATTCACCCCTCCACTTT.

The chain has TRBV3-1 (or the pseudogene TRBV3-2) and TRBJ2-3; unclear D gene. The V gene's germline CDR1 is LGHDT and CDR2 YNNKEL (reference sequence). The CDR3 consists of 14 residues. The V and J ends lost 1 base and 0 bases respectively, with 5 bases between them. CDR3 protein: CASSQAGSTDTQYF. The CDR3 nucleotides are TGTGCCAGCAGCCAAGCAGGCAGCACAGATACGCAGTATTTT.

V gene TRBV4-1 combines with J gene TRBJ1-5, with D uncertain. CDR1 is MGHRA and CDR2 is YSYEKL in the germline V gene. The V and J ends lost 3 bases and 3 bases respectively, with 3 bases between them. The CDR3 is made up of 12 amino acids. Here the CDR3 reads CASSHINQPQHF. The CDR3 DNA sequence: TGCGCCAGCAGCCATATCAATCAGCCCCAGCATTTT.

The chain couples TRBV27 to TRBJ2-7; 9 bases agree with TRBD1. This CDR3 is 15 amino acids long. CDR1 is MNHEY and CDR2 is SMNVEV in the germline V gene (reference sequence). The trim removed 6 bases at V and 1 base at J, leaving 7 bases unmatched. CDR3 coding DNA: TGTGCCAGCAGCGGACAGGGGTCGAGGTCCTACGAGCAGTACTTC. Translation: CASSGQGSRSYEQYF.

This clone was found a few times. This chain links TRBV9 with TRBJ2-1, with 8 bases identical to TRBD2. The CDR3 totals 14 residues. Germline V gives CDR1 SGDLS, CDR2 YYNGEE. V lost 3 bases, J lost 6 bases, and 5 bases stayed unmatched. The CDR3 sequence is CASSAGLVFNEQFF. CDR3 DNA: TGTGCCAGCAGCGCGGGACTAGTGTTCAATGAGCAGTTCTTC.

The gene calls are TRBV5-1 and TRBJ1-1; TRBD1 matches 9 bases. Germline-derived CDR1 and CDR2 are SGHRS and YFSETQ. V was clipped by 4 bases and J by 9 bases; unmatched bases: 7. CDR3 size: 13 residues. CDR3 coding DNA: TGCGCCAGCAGCGTGACAGGGGGAGGAAAAGCTTTCTTT. Protein product: CASSVTGGGKAFF.

Only one count was recorded for this clone. The J gene is TRBJ2-6, the V gene TRBV27; no reliable D call. This CDR3 has 15 amino acids. V dropped 1 base and J dropped 0 bases, with 4 bases sitting between them. Germline assignment: CDR1 MNHEY and CDR2 SMNVEV (reference sequence). The CDR3 DNA reads as TGTGCCAGCAGTTTATGGAGCTCTGGGGCCAACGTCCTGACTTTC. It codes for CASSLWSSGANVLTF.

CDR3 protein: CASSLVGTRETQYF. Here the CDR3 DNA reads TGCGCCAGCAGCTTGGTTGGGACTAGGGAGACCCAGTACTTC. The chain couples TRBV5-1 to TRBJ2-5, with 8 bases that match TRBD2. CDR1 and CDR2 from the germline V gene are SGHRS and YFSETQ. V shed 0 bases, J shed 5 bases, and the junction held 3 bases outside the gene matches. CDR3 size: 14 residues. Full variable domain (rest looked up from reference TRBV5-1 and TRBJ2-5): KAGVTQTPRYLIKTRGQQVTLSCSPISGHRSVSWYQQTPGQGLQFLFEYFSETQRNKGNFPGRFSGRQFSNSRSEMNVSTLELGDSALYLCASSLVGTRETQYFGPGTRLLVL.

This sequence joins TRBV30 and TRBJ2-3; 7 nucleotides align to TRBD1. Per germline, CDR1 GTSNPN and CDR2 SVGIG (reference sequence). Trimming removed 4 bases from V and 4 bases from J; junction bases left unmatched: 2. CDR3 length equals 12 residues. The DNA of the CDR3 is TGTGCCTGGACCCAGGGGGCAGATACGCAGTATTTT. Its protein is CAWTQGADTQYF.

CDR3 residues: CASSLGPGTRRGGNQPQHF. The CDR3 nucleotides read TGTGCCAGCAGCTTAGGCCCCGGGACAAGACGGGGTGGTAATCAGCCCCAGCATTTT. V gene TRBV7-2 combines with J gene TRBJ1-5; D may be TRBD1 (6 bases). The V gene lost 1 base and the J gene lost 4 bases, with 23 bases spanning the gap. Per the germline V gene, CDR1 is SGHTA and CDR2 is FQGNSA. The CDR3 has 19 residues.